This T cell receptor (beta chain) was recovered during a study of blood T cell repertoires in COVID-19. Study background: Whether acute or convalescent, the COVID-19 samples came from the United States, Italy and Spain. The cDNA or gDNA used as material had been derived from T cells, B-cell-depleted T cells, or PBMCs.

Original processing methods: Nucleated cell counts were estimated from reference gene primer amplification. Assay used: immunoSEQ multiplex PCR; TCRdb lists only in-frame clones, some missing. V and J calls and clone size are given by that table; D and trimming were obtained from the DNA. The sample lists 120,000 to 150,000 clones, 84% occurring once. The sample taken for sequencing was peripheral blood. This receptor was identified in a woman aged 45 to 65 in a cohort sampled during active or convalescent COVID-19.

In nucleotides, the CDR3 is TGTGCCAGCAGTATGGCGGGGGGAAACACCATATATTTT. Encoded protein: CASSMAGGNTIYF. The gene calls are TRBV27 and TRBJ1-3; D remains ambiguous. CDR1 is MNHEY, CDR2 SMNVEV, per germline (reference sequence). CDR3 length equals 13 residues. V gave up 5 bases and J gave up 4 bases, with 9 bases separating them.